This record concerns one TCR beta chain sequence. Its antigen specificity is not known. Base qualities are not at hand, and no much larger clone is one base apart. These data originate in a study of cytomegalovirus exposure and HLA in healthy donors (dated by TCRdb to about 2017). A note on the overall study: A later analysis indicated that the 120 validation repertoires were generated on the platform also employed for the 600 to 750 repertoires of the first cohort. To predict cytomegalovirus infection status, the study combined high-throughput TCR immunosequencing, statistical association of individual TCRs with disease status, and machine learning. A separate validation cohort of approximately 120 different subjects was used in addition to the roughly 700-subject first cohort. The study was designed to test whether signatures of past pathogen exposure could be identified by cataloging public T cell receptors.

Paper-wide results and their limitations: It was suggested by the authors that the approach could potentially be generalized to other disease states and immunological phenotypes. The classifier was reported to diagnose cytomegalovirus status with high specificity and sensitivity in both the original cohort and the validation cohort. A later analysis found that TCRs clustered in the first cohort also tended to co-occur in the approximately 120 validation repertoires, with 94% of cluster scores above 0. The validation cohort had no HLA typing available for a later analysis, so co-occurrence within that cohort was assessed over all 120 or so repertoires. A few of the identified cytomegalovirus-associated TCR beta chains were confirmed in vitro to be specific for cytomegalovirus antigens. Most TCR sequences were observed very rarely across donors, whereas some public TCRs were present in many individuals. The study listed approximately 150 TCR beta chains as associated with cytomegalovirus.

V lost 6 bases and J lost 4 bases, and the count of bases not matched to a germline gene is 11. Its CDR3 holds 15 amino acids, cysteine through phenylalanine. Solely the CDR3 DNA is kept, with 45 bases framed from the first base. CDR1 and CDR2, looked up from the germline V gene, are MNHEY and SVGAGI. To prepare the library, the immunoSEQ multiplex PCR assay was applied. In the source study's methods: A statistical classification framework was developed to diagnose cytomegalovirus status using the catalog of TCR beta chain sequences. Held by TCRdb, this immuneACCESS table contains in-frame sequences only and omits some clones. Under half of the omission traces to an unresolved V gene where checked; the cause of the rest is unknown. From that table come the V and J calls and clone size; the DNA was used to work out D and trimming. The table for this sample lists 110,000 or so clones; roughly nine tenths of them were counted only once. Approximately 4.5% of the sample goes to the ten largest clones.

The donors were included in the validation cohort of some 120 subjects, a group kept apart from the approximately 670-subject first cohort. The chain uses TRBV6-5 and TRBJ2-7; a stretch of 8 junction bases matches TRBD1. Sequencing was done on a sample of PBMCs. This receptor was obtained from a young man in good health and CMV-seropositive. In nucleotide form, the sequence is TGTGCCAGCAGCCTATCCGGGACAGGTTATTACGAGCAGTACTTC. Its coded protein is CASSLSGTGYYEQYF.